This T cell receptor (beta chain) was captured in a study of circulating and synovial CD4+ cells in juvenile arthritis. Whole-study findings and limits: Circulating pathogenic-like lymphocytes shared a substantially higher fraction of CDR3 sequences with synovium than bulk blood. T cell genome counts differed by at least an order of magnitude between CPL and CD4 samples.

Patients with active juvenile idiopathic arthritis donated these samples. The method was immunoSEQ multiplex PCR; TCRdb's version includes in-frame clones alone and lacks a portion of them. The sample contains tens of thousands of clones, just under 95% of which appear only once. Notes on this clone: The antigen is unknown.

The V end lost 0 bases, the J end lost 8 bases, and 18 bases lay between the germline ends. The germline CDR1 and CDR2 sequences are SGHKS and YYEKEE (reference sequence). The CDR3 runs 16 residues. The chain uses TRBV5-5 and TRBJ2-1; TRBD1 is a possible D gene (5 bases). Sequencing was carried out using CD4+ T cells from blood. The receptor's source is a human donor with juvenile idiopathic arthritis. The CDR3 DNA sequence: TGTGCCAGCAGCTTGGTTGCAGGGATGGGTCGGGATGAGCAGTTCTTC. Translating it yields CASSLVAGMGRDEQFF.